This is a list of T cell receptor beta chains from one sample in a study of shared clonotypes between healthy human individuals. Clones were read by immunoSEQ multiplex PCR, and TCRdb kept only the in-frame ones, dropping some. The table includes 2 million to 2.5 million clones, more than 85% detected once. Sequencing input: naive CD4+ T cells from PBMCs. Receptors were obtained from a man aged 18 to 29 in good health. Some clones in this sample may be carry-over from other donors' samples. Both conserved end residues are part of each CDR3. Each record gives: J gene, clone size, D gene, V gene, CDR3 length, CDR3 DNA, CDR3 protein. The D gene is left open where the match is weak. The listing skips clone size in some rows; elsewhere it reads once, few, many or a size class.

TRBJ1-1	-	-	TRBV2	14	TGTGCCAGCAGTGACCCCGGGGGGAATATCCGGGCTTTCTTT	CASSDPGGNIRAFF
TRBJ2-2	-	TRBD1	TRBV7-7	15	TGTGCCAGCAGCTTGGCTGGGACAGGGACCGGGGAGCTGTTTTTT	CASSLAGTGTGELFF
TRBJ2-7	-	-	TRBV2	14	TGTGCCAGCAGTGAATTAGCCCCTTTCTACGAGCAGTACTTC	CASSELAPFYEQYF
TRBJ2-1	once	-	TRBV2	11	TGTGCCAGCAGAACGTACAATGAGCAGTTCTTC	CASRTYNEQFF
TRBJ2-3	-	-	TRBV6-1	16	TGTGCCAGCAGCGAAGGGCTTTCTGCTAGCACAGATACGCAGTATTTT	CASSEGLSASTDTQYF
TRBJ2-7	-	-	TRBV7-9	14	TGTGCCAGCAGCTCAGTAGGACAAGACTACGAGCAGTACTTC	CASSSVGQDYEQYF
TRBJ2-1	-	-	TRBV9	15	TGTGCCAGCAGCGCTAGAGTGGGACCCTACAATGAGCAGTTCTTC	CASSARVGPYNEQFF
TRBJ1-1	-	-	TRBV28	14	TGTGCCAGCAGTCTTCAGGAGGGGAACACTGAAGCTTTCTTT	CASSLQEGNTEAFF
TRBJ1-6	-	TRBD1	TRBV28	15	TGTGCCAGCAGTAATGGACAGGCCACAAATTCACCCCTCCACTTT	CASSNGQATNSPLHF
TRBJ2-7	-	-	TRBV5-4	14	TGTGCCAGCAGCTTGGACATGGGGGCTTACGAGCAGTACTTC	CASSLDMGAYEQYF
TRBJ2-7	once	TRBD2	TRBV7-9	16	TGTGCCAGCAGCACCAGCGGGACTAGCGTTCTTTACGAGCAGTACTTC	CASSTSGTSVLYEQYF
TRBJ1-5	-	-	TRBV7-9	15	TGTGCCAGCAGCTCCCTTGACAGGCAGGATCAGCCCCAGCATTTT	CASSSLDRQDQPQHF
TRBJ2-2	-	-	TRBV14	15	TGTGCCAGCAGCCAATTGACAGCGAACACCGGGGAGCTGTTTTTT	CASSQLTANTGELFF
TRBJ1-5	-	-	TRBV5-4	14	TGTGCCAGCAGCTTGGGACAGAGCAATCAGCCCCAGCATTTT	CASSLGQSNQPQHF
TRBJ1-2	-	-	TRBV5-1	15	TGCGCCAGCAGCTTGGCGGGACGACCCGGAGATGGCTACACCTTC	CASSLAGRPGDGYTF
TRBJ2-3	once	-	TRBV27	13	TGTGCCAGCAGCCCGCCAAGCACAGATACGCAGTATTTT	CASSPPSTDTQYF
TRBJ1-5	-	-	TRBV21-1	15	TGTGCCAGCAGCTTTAGGGGGGGAGGCGGTCAGCCCCAGCATTTT	CASSFRGGGGQPQHF
TRBJ2-4	-	-	TRBV9	12	TGTGCCAGCAGCGGGGTGGGGGACATTCAGTACTTC	CASSGVGDIQYF
TRBJ1-2	-	-	TRBV6-1	15	TGTGCCAGCAGTGAACAAATGACGGGGAACTATGGCTACACCTTC	CASSEQMTGNYGYTF
TRBJ2-6	-	-	TRBV5-1	15	TGCGCCAGCAGCGTGGACGGGTCTGGGGCCAACGTCCTGACTTTC	CASSVDGSGANVLTF
TRBJ1-2	-	-	TRBV7-2	15	TGTGCCAGCAGCTTAGCGGGGCAGTTAAACTATGGCTACACCTTC	CASSLAGQLNYGYTF
TRBJ2-7	-	-	TRBV18	11	TGTGCCAGCTCACCAGGTTCCGAGCAGTACTTC	CASSPGSEQYF
TRBJ2-7	-	-	TRBV5-5	16	TGTGCCAGCAGCTTGGGCCCCGGACTGGGGGTGCGGGAGCAGTACTTC	CASSLGPGLGVREQYF
TRBJ1-2	-	-	TRBV18	15	TGTGCCAGCACCACCGTGACCCGGGATAACTATGGCTACACCTTC	CASTTVTRDNYGYTF
TRBJ1-3	-	-	TRBV10-3	15	TGTGCCATTCGTGGACAGCCCATATCTGGAAACACCATATATTTT	CAIRGQPISGNTIYF
TRBJ2-2	-	-	TRBV7-8	16	TGTGCCAGCAGCGCCCCGGGACTCGTTTCCCCCGGGGAGCTGTTTTTT	CASSAPGLVSPGELFF
TRBJ2-3	-	TRBD2	TRBV18	16	TGTGCCAGCTCACCACCGAGCGGGAGGTCTTCAGATACGCAGTATTTT	CASSPPSGRSSDTQYF
TRBJ1-2	once	-	TRBV7-9	13	TGTGCCAGCAGCTTAGGGTTGGATGATGGCTACACCTTC	CASSLGLDDGYTF
TRBJ2-3	-	TRBD2	TRBV9	15	TGTGCCAGCAGCGTAGGCGGACTAGCGGCAGATACGCAGTATTTT	CASSVGGLAADTQYF
TRBJ1-3	-	-	TRBV18	17	TGTGCCAGCTCACCTACTCCACAGGGTCTGCCTGGAAACACCATATATTTT	CASSPTPQGLPGNTIYF
TRBJ2-7	-	-	TRBV28	13	TGTGCCACCCAGGGGGGCGGGTTCGACGAGCAGTACTTC	CATQGGGFDEQYF
TRBJ1-5	-	-	TRBV5-8	14	TGTGCCAGCAGCGCCATCAATAGCAATCAGCCCCAGCATTTT	CASSAINSNQPQHF
TRBJ2-1	-	TRBD2	TRBV9	14	TGTGCCAGCAGCCCGGGGACTAGCGCTTGGCGGCAGTTCTTC	CASSPGTSAWRQFF
TRBJ1-1	-	-	TRBV19	16	TGTGCCAGTAGTAACCCTTCTGGACAGACGAACACTGAAGCTTTCTTT	CASSNPSGQTNTEAFF
TRBJ1-1	-	-	TRBV4-3	15	TGCGCCAGCAGCCAAGGAACAGCCTTTTACACTGAAGCTTTCTTT	CASSQGTAFYTEAFF
TRBJ1-5	few	-	TRBV28	12	TGTGCCAGCAGTCCGAAGGGCCAGCCCCAGCATTTT	CASSPKGQPQHF
TRBJ2-3	-	-	TRBV6-1	11	TGTGCCAGCAGTGAAGGACCTGTACAGTATTTT	CASSEGPVQYF
TRBJ2-1	-	-	TRBV5-5	11	TGTGCCACCGTGCTTAGGACGGAGCAGTTCTTC	CATVLRTEQFF
TRBJ2-2	-	-	TRBV28	12	TGTGCCAGCAGGACGGACACCGGGGAGCTGTTTTTT	CASRTDTGELFF
TRBJ1-3	-	-	TRBV10-3	16	TGTGCCATCAGCGGTGGCCCAGGGACCTCTGGAAACACCATATATTTT	CAISGGPGTSGNTIYF
TRBJ1-6	-	-	TRBV5-1	13	TGCGCCAGCAGCGCACAAGAGAATTCACCCCTCCACTTT	CASSAQENSPLHF
TRBJ1-4	-	-	TRBV5-1	13	TGCGCCAGCCGGGACGGAAGTAATGAAAAACTGTTTTTT	CASRDGSNEKLFF
TRBJ1-4	-	-	TRBV28	14	TGTGCCAGCAGTTTTACCAGGGGCGGGGAAAAACTGTTTTTT	CASSFTRGGEKLFF
TRBJ2-1	-	TRBD2	TRBV7-9	18	TGTGCCAGCAGCTCAGCCTGGACTAGCGGGAGCGTGGGGAATGAGCAGTTCTTC	CASSSAWTSGSVGNEQFF
TRBJ1-4	-	-	TRBV28	13	TGTGCCAGCAGTTTGGATGCTAATGAAAAACTGTTTTTT	CASSLDANEKLFF
TRBJ2-1	-	-	TRBV5-8	14	TGTGCCAGCAGCCACCGACCGACTTACAATGAGCAGTTCTTC	CASSHRPTYNEQFF
TRBJ1-3	-	-	TRBV28	15	TGTGCCAGCAGTGCCCGGGGCGCGGGGGGAAACACCATATATTTT	CASSARGAGGNTIYF
TRBJ2-3	-	TRBD2	TRBV7-7	14	TGTGCCAGCAGCCTGACTAGCGGGAGAGATACGCAGTATTTT	CASSLTSGRDTQYF
TRBJ1-1	once	-	TRBV18	15	TGTGCCAGCTCCGAGGGGACCCTGCAGGACACTGAAGCTTTCTTT	CASSEGTLQDTEAFF
TRBJ2-1	-	-	TRBV5-4	16	TGTGCCAGCAGCTTGATGGTGGGACGGTCGGCCGGTGAGCAGTTCTTC	CASSLMVGRSAGEQFF
TRBJ2-1	-	-	TRBV7-9	18	TGTGCCAGCAGCCCCCCGAGATACTTAGCAGGTGGCTACAATGAGCAGTTCTTC	CASSPPRYLAGGYNEQFF
TRBJ1-4	-	-	TRBV5-1	14	TGCGCCAGCAGCCTCCTGGGGGGTGGTGAAAAACTGTTTTTT	CASSLLGGGEKLFF
TRBJ1-2	-	TRBD1	TRBV2	13	TGTGCCAGCGATAACCAGGGGGTCGGTGGCTACACCTTC	CASDNQGVGGYTF